This T cell receptor (beta chain) was sequenced during a study of blood T cell repertoires in COVID-19. Overall study: COVID-19 samples, acute and convalescent, were from the United States, Italy and Spain.

Germline CDR1 SGHRS, CDR2 YFSETQ. The CDR3 is made up of 15 amino acids. Unmatched junction bases numbered 12, after V lost 4 bases and J lost 14 bases. Measured with immunoSEQ multiplex PCR; TCRdb has only the in-frame clones, and not every one. The sample lists under 300,000 clones, approximately 84% occurring once. The sequencing sample was made of PBMCs or T cells enriched from blood (not recorded which). The gene calls are TRBV5-1 and TRBJ2-3; the match to TRBD2 covers 14 bases. The TCR originated in a man aged 18 to 29 who had recovered from COVID-19. CDR3 DNA sequence: TGCGCCAGCAGCCAACGGACTAGCGGGAGGCCTTCTGTGTATTTT. Amino acids: CASSQRTSGRPSVYF.